This T cell receptor (beta chain) was captured by sequencing in a study of OX40 agonist ivuxolimab in advanced cancers. Some clones are missing from TCRdb's copy, which holds only in-frame ones; the method was immunoSEQ multiplex PCR. The sample yields approximately 99,000 clones, approximately 94% seen once. Germline lookup yields CDR1 MNHEY and CDR2 SMNVEV (reference sequence). The CDR3 contains 14 residues. Unmatched junction bases numbered 4, after V lost 6 bases and J lost 1 base. Broader study findings: CD4+ and CD8+ T cells in blood underwent clonal expansion by week 6 at 0.1 to 3.0 mg/kg. Partial responders dosed at 0.1-3.0 mg/kg displayed clonal expansion ranking among the lowest.

Systemic immunosuppression or autoimmune disease history was grounds to exclude patients. A word on this clone: Antigen specificity is unknown. This same CDR3 is encoded by further DNA sequences in the sample.

The source is an adult with an advanced solid tumor such as melanoma, head and neck, liver or kidney cancer. The genes are TRBV27 and TRBJ2-7; TRBD2 agrees at 9 bases. This sample comprised CD4+ or CD8+ T cells sorted from blood, obtained in a trial of the OX40 agonist ivuxolimab. CDR3 sequence: CASSLSGGSYEQYF. CDR3 nucleotides: TGTGCCAGCAGCCTTAGCGGGGGATCCTACGAGCAGTACTTC.